This T cell receptor beta chain was sequenced for a study of CD8+ T cells in alopecia areata. Treatment specified: oral pan-JAK inhibitor, 5-10 mg twice daily. RNA extraction and reverse transcription yielded cDNA as sequencing template. Using immunoSEQ multiplex PCR, the repertoire was profiled, and TCRdb retains in-frame clones only, with some absent. The sample shows hundreds of thousands of clones, about 60% of them seen only once. The germline V gene has CDR1 SGHNT and CDR2 YYREEE (reference sequence). Losses at the gene ends were 6 bases for V and 5 bases for J; bases not matched to a gene: 6. The CDR3 is made up of 13 amino acids.

The sample was CD4+ T cells sorted from blood, taken at approximately week 52, from a patient treated with tofacitinib. This receptor was identified in a human donor with alopecia areata. This sequence joins TRBV5-4 and TRBJ2-5; 8 positions match TRBD2. The CDR3 here is CASTLPGGETQYF. The CDR3 DNA reads as TGTGCCAGCACCCTCCCGGGGGGGGAGACCCAGTACTTC.